Listed below are T cell receptor beta chains from one sample, sequenced in a study of Graves' ophthalmopathy and Graves' hyperthyroidism. In TCRdb, the multiplex PCR reads were re-called with MiXCR into one record per CDR3 protein. The sample shows 150,000 to 200,000 distinct CDR3 sequences, 35% to 50% of them seen only once. The sample taken for sequencing was peripheral blood. The receptors originated from a man in his thirties or forties with Graves' ophthalmopathy. The CDR3 runs from the conserved cysteine through the conserved F or W. A D gene is named only where the DNA matches it firmly. A row's size may be missing; if present it is once, few, many or a size class.

d_gene	abundance	v_gene	j_gene	CDR3aa	CDR3nt
TRBD1	many	TRBV2	TRBJ1-2	CASSGTGPKYGYTF	TGTGCCAGCAGCGGGACAGGCCCGAAATATGGCTACACCTTC
.	many	TRBV6-2/TRBV6-3	TRBJ2-4	CASSYSPGGLAKNIQYF	TGTGCCAGCAGTTACTCCCCCGGAGGGTTAGCCAAAAACATTCAGTACTTC
.	many	TRBV6-2/TRBV6-3	TRBJ2-7	CASCGWTPYEQYF	TGTGCCAGTTGCGGGTGGACCCCCTACGAGCAGTACTTC
.	.	TRBV6-2/TRBV6-3	TRBJ2-7	CASVGRSPWEQYF	TGTGCCAGCGTGGGCAGGTCGCCTTGGGAGCAGTACTTC
TRBD2	many	TRBV19	TRBJ2-7	CASSRLAGQDYEQYF	TGTGCCAGTAGCCGACTAGCGGGACAGGATTACGAGCAGTACTTC
TRBD2	many	TRBV7-2	TRBJ2-7	CASSIMYGGGNEQYF	TGTGCCAGCAGCATTATGTATGGGGGGGGGAACGAGCAGTACTTC
TRBD2	many	TRBV20-1	TRBJ2-2	CSASTSGNTGELFF	TGCAGTGCCTCGACTAGCGGGAACACCGGGGAGCTGTTTTTT
TRBD2	many	TRBV12-3/TRBV12-4	TRBJ2-2	CASSLAGLNTGELFF	TGTGCCAGCAGTCTAGCGGGGTTGAACACCGGGGAGCTGTTTTTT
.	.	TRBV24-1	TRBJ1-1	CATSSEGQRAEAFF	TGTGCCACCAGTTCCGAGGGACAACGCGCTGAAGCTTTCTTT
.	few	TRBV6-2/TRBV6-3	TRBJ1-3	CASPWIAIYF	TGTGCCAGCCCATGGATCGCCATATATTTT
.	many	TRBV20-1	TRBJ1-5	CSARAGGNQPQHF	TGCAGTGCCAGAGCGGGGGGTAATCAGCCCCAGCATTTT
.	many	TRBV28	TRBJ2-7	CASTREHEQYF	TGTGCCAGCACGAGGGAGCACGAGCAGTACTTC
.	few	TRBV12-3/TRBV12-4	TRBJ2-5	CASSLFVRDQETQYF	TGTGCCAGCAGTTTATTCGTTCGGGACCAAGAGACCCAGTACTTC
.	.	TRBV12-3/TRBV12-4	TRBJ2-7	CASSLSGHYEQYF	TGTGCCAGCAGTTTATCCGGGCACTACGAGCAGTACTTC
.	.	TRBV5-1	TRBJ2-7	CASSGTQGATGEQYF	TGCGCCAGCAGCGGTACACAGGGCGCCACAGGCGAGCAGTACTTC
.	.	TRBV9	TRBJ1-1	CASSPPVGLTEAFF	TGTGCCAGCAGCCCCCCGGTAGGGCTTACTGAAGCTTTCTTT
.	.	TRBV7-2	TRBJ2-5	CASSLARSARGTETQYF	TGTGCCAGCAGCTTAGCGCGATCGGCTCGGGGAACAGAGACCCAGTACTTC
TRBD2	many	TRBV10-2	TRBJ2-5	CASSGSGRIGETQYF	TGCGCCAGCAGCGGTAGCGGGAGAATCGGAGAGACCCAGTACTTC
.	many	TRBV4-1	TRBJ1-6	CASSLGQTLHF	TGCGCCAGCAGCCTAGGACAGACCCTCCACTTT
.	.	TRBV30	TRBJ1-1	CAWTLIGGTEAFF	TGTGCCTGGACTTTAATTGGGGGAACTGAAGCTTTCTTT
.	.	TRBV7-2	TRBJ2-7	CASSLAYSPSNEQYF	TGTGCCAGCAGCTTAGCCTACTCCCCGTCAAACGAGCAGTACTTC
.	once	TRBV6-1	TRBJ2-7	CASRSGGAENYEQYF	TGTGCCAGCAGGTCCGGTGGGGCGGAAAACTACGAGCAGTACTTC
.	many	TRBV12-3/TRBV12-4	TRBJ1-6	CASSFRVHNSPLHF	TGTGCCAGCAGTTTTCGCGTTCATAATTCACCCCTCCACTTT
TRBD1	.	TRBV6-1	TRBJ1-1	CASRPSYRGKNTEAFF	TGTGCCAGCAGACCATCGTACAGGGGGAAGAACACTGAAGCTTTCTTT
.	many	TRBV12-3/TRBV12-4	TRBJ2-7	CASTGDRSYEQYF	TGTGCCAGCACGGGGGACCGATCCTACGAGCAGTACTTC
TRBD2	many	TRBV24-1	TRBJ2-5	CATSDPGRERETQYF	TGTGCCACCAGTGACCCCGGGAGGGAACGAGAGACCCAGTACTTC
TRBD1	once	TRBV19	TRBJ1-1	CASSGTVRLEAFF	TGTGCCAGTAGTGGGACAGTCCGGCTAGAAGCTTTCTTT
.	.	TRBV6-2/TRBV6-3	TRBJ1-5	CASSPAEGGNQPQHF	TGTGCCAGCAGTCCCGCCGAGGGTGGCAATCAGCCCCAGCATTTT
.	many	TRBV20-1	TRBJ1-5	CSARVGQGNQPQHF	TGCAGTGCTAGAGTAGGGCAGGGCAATCAGCCCCAGCATTTT
.	many	TRBV27	TRBJ1-6	CASWGIERRNSPLHF	TGTGCCAGCTGGGGGATAGAGCGTAGGAATTCACCCCTCCACTTT
.	many	TRBV7-2	TRBJ2-4	CASSSRGLRDSTLAKNIQYF	TGTGCCAGCAGCTCCCGGGGGTTGCGGGACTCCACCCTAGCCAAAAACATTCAGTACTTC
.	.	TRBV29-1	TRBJ1-1	CSVENGVNTEAFF	TGCAGCGTTGAAAACGGAGTGAACACTGAAGCTTTCTTT
.	.	TRBV28	TRBJ2-4	CASRGEQGENIQYF	TGTGCCAGCAGGGGGGAACAGGGAGAAAACATTCAGTACTTC
TRBD1	.	TRBV28	TRBJ1-5	CASRRTGDQPQHF	TGTGCCAGCAGAAGGACAGGGGATCAGCCCCAGCATTTT
.	many	TRBV30	TRBJ1-1	CAWSLGVADTEAFF	TGTGCCTGGAGTCTCGGGGTGGCTGACACTGAAGCTTTCTTT
TRBD1	.	TRBV28	TRBJ1-6	CASSTGTANNSPLHF	TGTGCCAGCAGTACTGGGACAGCCAATAATTCACCCCTCCACTTT
.	many	TRBV6-2/TRBV6-3	TRBJ1-6	CASASSDNSPLHF	TGTGCCAGCGCCTCCTCTGATAATTCACCCCTCCACTTT
.	many	TRBV6-2/TRBV6-3	TRBJ2-7	CASRPSGSRSAYEQYF	TGTGCCAGCCGACCCTCGGGGAGTAGGTCGGCCTACGAGCAGTACTTC
.	many	TRBV7-3	TRBJ2-7	CASSPRGRSEQYF	TGTGCCAGCAGCCCCCGAGGGCGGTCCGAGCAGTACTTC
.	many	TRBV28	TRBJ1-2	CASSFGENYGYTF	TGTGCCAGCAGTTTTGGGGAGAACTATGGCTACACCTTC
.	.	TRBV6-2/TRBV6-3	TRBJ1-1	CASSPGSGRMNTEAFF	TGTGCCAGCAGCCCCGGCAGTGGGAGAATGAACACTGAAGCTTTCTTT
.	many	TRBV4-1	TRBJ1-5	CASSQDHTANQPQHF	TGCGCCAGCAGCCAAGATCATACAGCTAATCAGCCCCAGCATTTT
TRBD2	few	TRBV6-2/TRBV6-3	TRBJ2-2	CASSLAGDTGELFF	TGTGCCAGCAGTTTGGCGGGAGACACCGGGGAGCTGTTTTTT
TRBD1	.	TRBV28	TRBJ2-7	CASSAGTGPSYEQYF	TGTGCCAGCAGCGCCGGGACAGGGCCTTCCTACGAGCAGTACTTC
.	many	TRBV6-5	TRBJ2-2	CASPPPGADTGELFF	TGTGCCAGCCCGCCCCCGGGGGCGGACACCGGGGAGCTGTTTTTT
.	many	TRBV5-1	TRBJ2-7	CASSLGQDSYEQYF	TGCGCCAGCAGCTTGGGGCAGGACTCCTACGAGCAGTACTTC
TRBD2	many	TRBV29-1	TRBJ2-5	CSVVSGGYAETQYF	TGCAGCGTTGTGAGCGGGGGGTATGCAGAGACCCAGTACTTC
.	many	TRBV28	TRBJ1-1	CASSLGRYTEAFF	TGTGCCAGCAGCCTCGGACGCTACACTGAAGCTTTCTTT
.	many	TRBV7-2	TRBJ2-5	CASSFGTANSETQYF	TGTGCCAGCAGTTTTGGGACGGCAAACTCGGAGACCCAGTACTTC
TRBD1	many	TRBV6-5	TRBJ1-1	CASSLGQGQGNTEAFF	TGTGCCAGCAGTCTGGGACAGGGTCAGGGGAACACTGAAGCTTTCTTT
.	.	TRBV10-3	TRBJ1-6	CASAAGADNSPLHF	TGTGCCTCCGCGGCGGGGGCGGACAATTCACCCCTCCACTTT
.	.	TRBV27	TRBJ2-7	CASSPIDSGEQYF	TGTGCCAGCAGTCCGATAGATAGCGGCGAGCAGTACTTC
.	many	TRBV11-1	TRBJ2-7	CASSSPSGAQSSYEQYF	TGTGCCAGCAGCTCCCCCTCCGGTGCCCAATCCTCCTACGAGCAGTACTTC